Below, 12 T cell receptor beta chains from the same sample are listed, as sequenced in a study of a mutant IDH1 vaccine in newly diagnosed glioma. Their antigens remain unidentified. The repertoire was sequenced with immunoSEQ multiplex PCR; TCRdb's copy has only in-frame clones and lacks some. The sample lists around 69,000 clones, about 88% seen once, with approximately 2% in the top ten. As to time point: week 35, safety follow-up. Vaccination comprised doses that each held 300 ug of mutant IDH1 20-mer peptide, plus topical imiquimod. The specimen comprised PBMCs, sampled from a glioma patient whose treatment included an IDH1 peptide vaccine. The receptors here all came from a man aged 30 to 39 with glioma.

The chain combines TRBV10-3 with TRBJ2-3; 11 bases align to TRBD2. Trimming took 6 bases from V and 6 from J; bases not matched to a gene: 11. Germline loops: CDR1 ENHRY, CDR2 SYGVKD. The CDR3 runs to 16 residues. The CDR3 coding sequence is TGTGCCATCAGCGATATAGCGGGAGGGCCTGGCGATACGCAGTATTTT. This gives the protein CAISDIAGGPGDTQYF.

The chain's CDR3 is CASSQTTGATEAFF. CDR3 in DNA: TGCGCCAGCAGCCAAACGACAGGGGCGACTGAAGCTTTCTTT. The chain carries TRBV4-3 and TRBJ1-1, with 8 nucleotides matching TRBD1. The V segment lost 2 bases and the J segment 5 bases; nucleotides outside the gene matches: 4. The length of the CDR3 is 14 residues. From germline, CDR1 is LGHNA and CDR2 YSLEER.

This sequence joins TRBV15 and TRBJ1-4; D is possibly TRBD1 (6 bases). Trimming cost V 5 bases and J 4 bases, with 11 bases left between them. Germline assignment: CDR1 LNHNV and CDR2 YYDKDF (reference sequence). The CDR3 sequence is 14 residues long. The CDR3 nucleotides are TGTGCCACCAGCCAAGGACAGTTTAATGAAAAACTGTTTTTT. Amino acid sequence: CATSQGQFNEKLFF.

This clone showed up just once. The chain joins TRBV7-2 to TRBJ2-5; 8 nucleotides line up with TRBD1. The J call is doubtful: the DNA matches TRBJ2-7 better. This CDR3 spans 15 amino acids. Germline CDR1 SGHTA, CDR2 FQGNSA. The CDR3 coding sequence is TGTGCCAGCAGTCGGGATGGGACAGGAGTCTACGAGCAGTACTTC. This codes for CASSRDGTGVYEQYF.

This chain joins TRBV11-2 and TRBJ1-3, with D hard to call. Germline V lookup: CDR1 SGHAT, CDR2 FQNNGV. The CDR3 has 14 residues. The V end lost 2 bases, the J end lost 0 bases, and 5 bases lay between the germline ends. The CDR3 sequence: CASSLRVSGNTIYF. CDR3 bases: TGTGCCAGCAGCTTAAGGGTCTCTGGAAACACCATATATTTT.

CDR3 bases: TGTGCCAGCAGCTTAACGTTAGGGGGTTGGTCTGGGGCCAACGTCCTGACTTTC. Protein: CASSLTLGGWSGANVLTF. This sequence joins TRBV7-3 and TRBJ2-6, with D possibly TRBD1 on 6 matching bases. The V and J ends lost 0 bases and 1 base respectively, with 13 bases between them. This CDR3 comprises 18 residues. Germline CDR1 reads SGHTA; CDR2 reads FQGTGA.

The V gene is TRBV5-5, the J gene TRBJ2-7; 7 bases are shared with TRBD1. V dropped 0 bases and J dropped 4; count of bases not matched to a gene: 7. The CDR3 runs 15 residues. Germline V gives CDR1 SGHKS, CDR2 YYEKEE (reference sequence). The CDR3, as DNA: TGTGCCAGCAGCTTGGGCAGGGGGATTCAGTACGAGCAGTACTTC. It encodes CASSLGRGIQYEQYF.

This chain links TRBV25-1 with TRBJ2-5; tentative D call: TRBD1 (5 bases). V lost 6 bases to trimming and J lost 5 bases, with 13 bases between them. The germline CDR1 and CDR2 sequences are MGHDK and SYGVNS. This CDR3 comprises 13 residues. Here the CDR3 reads CASSPVNRETQYF. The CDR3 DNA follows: TGTGCCAGCAGCCCCGTTAACAGGGAGACCCAGTACTTC. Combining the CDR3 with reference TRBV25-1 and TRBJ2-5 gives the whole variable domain EADIYQTPRYLVIGTGKKITLECSQTMGHDKMYWYQQDPGMELHLIHYSYGVNSTEKGDLSSESTVSRIRTEHFPLTLESARPSHTSQYLCASSPVNRETQYFGPGTRLLVL.

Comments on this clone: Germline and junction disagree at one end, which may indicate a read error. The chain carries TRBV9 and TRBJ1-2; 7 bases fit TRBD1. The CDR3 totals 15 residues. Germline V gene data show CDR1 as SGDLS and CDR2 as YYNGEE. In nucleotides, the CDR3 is TGTGCCAGCAGCGTATTAGGAGGGGGCTACTACGGCTACACCTTC. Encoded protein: CASSVLGGGYYGYTF.

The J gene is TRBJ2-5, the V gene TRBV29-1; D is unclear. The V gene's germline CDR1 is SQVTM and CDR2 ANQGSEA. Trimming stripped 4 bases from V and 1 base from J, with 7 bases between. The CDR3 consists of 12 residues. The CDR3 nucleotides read TGCAGCGTTGTAGGGTTCCAAGAGACCCAGTACTTC. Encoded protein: CSVVGFQETQYF.

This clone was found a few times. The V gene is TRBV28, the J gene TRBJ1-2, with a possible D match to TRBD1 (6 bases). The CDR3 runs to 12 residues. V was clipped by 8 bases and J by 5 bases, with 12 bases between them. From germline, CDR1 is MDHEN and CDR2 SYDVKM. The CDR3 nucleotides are TGTGCCAGCGTCACCACAGGGTATGGCTACACCTTC. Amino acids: CASVTTGYGYTF.

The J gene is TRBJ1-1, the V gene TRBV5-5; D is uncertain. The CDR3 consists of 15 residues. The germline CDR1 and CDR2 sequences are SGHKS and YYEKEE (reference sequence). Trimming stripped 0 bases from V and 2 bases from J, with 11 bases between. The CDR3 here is CASSLVRQINTEAFF. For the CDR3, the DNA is TGTGCCAGCAGCTTGGTTCGCCAAATTAACACTGAAGCTTTCTTT.